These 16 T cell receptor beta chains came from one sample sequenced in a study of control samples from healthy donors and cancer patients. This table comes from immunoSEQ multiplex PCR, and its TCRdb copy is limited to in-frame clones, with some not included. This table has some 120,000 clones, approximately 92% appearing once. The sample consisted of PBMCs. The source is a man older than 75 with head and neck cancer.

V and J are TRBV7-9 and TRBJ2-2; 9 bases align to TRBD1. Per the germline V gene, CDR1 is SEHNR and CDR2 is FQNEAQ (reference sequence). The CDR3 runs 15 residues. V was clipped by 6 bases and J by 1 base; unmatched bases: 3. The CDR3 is CASRRDRVNTGELFF. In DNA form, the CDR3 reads TGTGCCAGCAGACGGGACAGGGTGAACACCGGGGAGCTGTTTTTT.

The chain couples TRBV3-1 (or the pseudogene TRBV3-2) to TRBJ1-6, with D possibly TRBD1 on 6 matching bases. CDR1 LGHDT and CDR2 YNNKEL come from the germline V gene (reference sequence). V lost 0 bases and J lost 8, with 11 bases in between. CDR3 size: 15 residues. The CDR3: CASSQEGAMYSPLHF. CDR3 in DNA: TGTGCCAGCAGCCAAGAGGGGGCTATGTATTCACCCCTCCACTTT.

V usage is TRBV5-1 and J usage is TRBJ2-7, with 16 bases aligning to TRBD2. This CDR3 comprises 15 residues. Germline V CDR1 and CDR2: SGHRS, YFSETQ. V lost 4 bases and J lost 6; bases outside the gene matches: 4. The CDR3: CASSQGTSGGVEQYF. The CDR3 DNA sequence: TGCGCCAGCAGCCAAGGGACTAGCGGGGGGGTCGAGCAGTACTTC.

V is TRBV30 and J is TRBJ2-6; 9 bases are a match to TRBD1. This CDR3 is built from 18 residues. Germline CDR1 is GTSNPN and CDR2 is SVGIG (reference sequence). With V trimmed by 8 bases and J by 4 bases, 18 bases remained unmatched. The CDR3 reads CALNRDRAPRGGANVLTF. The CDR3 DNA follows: TGTGCCCTGAACCGGGACAGGGCCCCTAGGGGGGGGGCCAACGTCCTGACTTTC. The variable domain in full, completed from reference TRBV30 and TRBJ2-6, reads SQTIHQWPATLVQPVGSPLSLECTVEGTSNPNLYWYRQAAGRGLQLLFYSVGIGQISSEVPQNLSASRPQDRQFILSSKKLLLSDSGFYLCALNRDRAPRGGANVLTFGAGSRLTVL.

This chain's CDR3 is CASSPNGQGNNSPLHF. Here the CDR3 DNA reads TGTGCCAGCTCACCTAATGGCCAGGGCAATAATTCACCCCTCCACTTT. The chain has TRBV18 and TRBJ1-6; possible D gene TRBD1, 5 bases. Germline V gene lookup returns CDR1 KGHSH and CDR2 LQKENI. Trimming removed 3 bases at V and 5 bases at J, with 14 bases between. The length of the CDR3 is 16 residues. The variable domain in full, completed from reference TRBV18 and TRBJ1-6, reads NAGVMQNPRHLVRRRGQEARLRCSPMKGHSHVYWYRQLPEEGLKFMVYLQKENIIDESGMPKERFSAEFPKEGPSILRIQQVVRGDSAAYFCASSPNGQGNNSPLHFGNGTRLTVT.

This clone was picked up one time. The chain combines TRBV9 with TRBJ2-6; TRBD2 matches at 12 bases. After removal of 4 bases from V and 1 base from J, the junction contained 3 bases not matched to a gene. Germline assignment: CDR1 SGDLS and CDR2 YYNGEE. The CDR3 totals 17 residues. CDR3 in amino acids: CASSLGLAGSGANVLTF. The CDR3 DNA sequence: TGTGCCAGCAGCCTCGGACTAGCGGGGTCTGGGGCCAACGTCCTGACTTTC.

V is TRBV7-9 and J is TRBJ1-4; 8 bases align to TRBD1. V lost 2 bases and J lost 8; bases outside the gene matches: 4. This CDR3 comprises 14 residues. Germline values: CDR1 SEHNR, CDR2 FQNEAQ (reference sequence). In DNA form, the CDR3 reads TGTGCCAGCAGCTTAAACAGGGGGGAGGAAAAACTGTTTTTT. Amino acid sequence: CASSLNRGEEKLFF.

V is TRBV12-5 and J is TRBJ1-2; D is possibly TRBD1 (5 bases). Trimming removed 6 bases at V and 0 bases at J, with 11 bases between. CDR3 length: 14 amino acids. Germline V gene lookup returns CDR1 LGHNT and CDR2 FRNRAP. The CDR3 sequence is CASGTRGSNYGYTF. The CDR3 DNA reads TGTGCTAGTGGCACAAGGGGATCTAACTATGGCTACACCTTC.

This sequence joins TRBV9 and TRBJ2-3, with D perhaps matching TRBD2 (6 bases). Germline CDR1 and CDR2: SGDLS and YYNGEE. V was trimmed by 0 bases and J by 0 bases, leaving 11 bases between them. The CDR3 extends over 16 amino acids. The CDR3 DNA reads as TGTGCCAGCAGCGTAGTGGTGGGGACTAGCACAGATACGCAGTATTTT. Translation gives CASSVVVGTSTDTQYF.

The CDR3 DNA reads TGCGCCAGCAGGAAAGGGGTGACCGGGGAGCTGTTTTTT. It encodes CASRKGVTGELFF. This chain links TRBV5-1 with TRBJ2-2; D is perhaps TRBD1 (5 bases). V shed 5 bases and J shed 5 bases, with 10 bases lying between them. CDR1 is SGHRS and CDR2 is YFSETQ in the germline V gene. The length of the CDR3 is 13 residues.

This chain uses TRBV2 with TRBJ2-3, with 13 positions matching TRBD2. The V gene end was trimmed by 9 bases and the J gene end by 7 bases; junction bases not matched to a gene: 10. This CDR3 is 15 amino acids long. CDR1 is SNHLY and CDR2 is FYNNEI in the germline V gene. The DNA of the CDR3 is TGTGCCAGGACCGAAGGGACTAGCGGGGCAAATACGCAGTATTTT. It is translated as CARTEGTSGANTQYF.

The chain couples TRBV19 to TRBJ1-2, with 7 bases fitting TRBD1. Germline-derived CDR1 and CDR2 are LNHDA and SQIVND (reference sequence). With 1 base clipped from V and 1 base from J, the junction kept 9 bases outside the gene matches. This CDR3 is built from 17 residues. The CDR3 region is CASSIAGTEFFNYGYTF. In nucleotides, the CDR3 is TGTGCCAGTAGTATAGCCGGGACAGAATTCTTTAACTATGGCTACACCTTC.

The CDR3 region is CSASRQGGTEAFF. CDR3 coding DNA: TGCAGTGCTAGTCGTCAGGGGGGCACTGAAGCTTTCTTT. The chain has TRBV20-1 and TRBJ1-1; the match to TRBD1 covers 7 bases. The V gene end was trimmed by 3 bases and the J gene end by 4 bases; junction bases not matched to a gene: 5. The germline CDR1 and CDR2 sequences are DFQATT and SNEGSKA (reference sequence). The CDR3 has 13 amino acids.

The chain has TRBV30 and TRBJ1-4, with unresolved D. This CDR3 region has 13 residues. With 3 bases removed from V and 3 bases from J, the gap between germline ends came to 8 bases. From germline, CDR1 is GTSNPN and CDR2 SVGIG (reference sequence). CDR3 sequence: CAWRAAPNEKLFF. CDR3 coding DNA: TGTGCCTGGAGGGCAGCACCTAATGAAAAACTGTTTTTT.

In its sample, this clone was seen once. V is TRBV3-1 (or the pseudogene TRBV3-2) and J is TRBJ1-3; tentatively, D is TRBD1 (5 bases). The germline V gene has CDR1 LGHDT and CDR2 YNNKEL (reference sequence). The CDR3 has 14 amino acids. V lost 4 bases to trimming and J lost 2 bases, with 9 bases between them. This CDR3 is CASSPDSTGNTIYF. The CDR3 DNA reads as TGTGCCAGCAGCCCTGACAGTACTGGAAACACCATATATTTT.

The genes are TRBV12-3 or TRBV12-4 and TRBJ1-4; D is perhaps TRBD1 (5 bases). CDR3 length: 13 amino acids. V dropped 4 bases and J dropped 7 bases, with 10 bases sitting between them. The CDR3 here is CASSSQRGEKLFF. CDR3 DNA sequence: TGTGCCAGCAGTTCCCAAAGGGGTGAAAAACTGTTTTTT.